Sequencing of this TCR beta chain was carried out in a study of early T cells in non-severe SARS-CoV-2 infection. Overall study context: Sequencing used unsorted whole-blood bulk RNA, so chains lack pairing. Findings and caveats of the study: Matching with VDJdb favored anti-spike CD8 responses (missing private and CD4 specificities).

V lost 0 bases, J lost 3 bases, and 12 bases lay in between. This CDR3 has 15 residues. The germline V gene has CDR1 LGHNA and CDR2 YSLEER. This clonotype was counted a few times. Its target is not known. Attachment of unique molecular identifiers to individual cDNA molecules was performed. TCRdb reanalysed the 5' RACE reads using MiXCR and keeps one entry per CDR3 protein. The sample lists under 95,000 distinct CDR3 sequences, about 15% seen once, with around 6% in the top ten. The chain employs TRBV4-3 and TRBJ2-7; perhaps TRBD2 as D (6 bases). Material for sequencing was whole blood. This receptor was identified in an adult who was a healthcare worker with PCR-confirmed SARS-CoV-2 infection or an uninfected control (not recorded which). This chain's CDR3 is CASSQESGRNYEQYF. In DNA form, the CDR3 reads TGCGCCAGCAGCCAAGAGTCAGGGAGGAACTACGAGCAGTACTTC.